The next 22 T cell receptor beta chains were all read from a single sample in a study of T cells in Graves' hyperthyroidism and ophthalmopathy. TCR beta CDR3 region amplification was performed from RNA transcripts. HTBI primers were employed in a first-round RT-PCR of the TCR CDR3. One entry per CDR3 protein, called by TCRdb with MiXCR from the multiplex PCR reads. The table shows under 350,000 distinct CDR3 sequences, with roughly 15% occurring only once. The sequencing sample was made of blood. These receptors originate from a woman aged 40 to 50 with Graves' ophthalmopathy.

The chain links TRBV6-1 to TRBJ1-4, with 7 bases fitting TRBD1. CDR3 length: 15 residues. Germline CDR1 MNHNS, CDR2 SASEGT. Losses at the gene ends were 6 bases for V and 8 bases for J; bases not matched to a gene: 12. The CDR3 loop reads CASRKLGQPQEKLFF. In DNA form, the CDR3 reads TGTGCCAGCAGGAAATTGGGACAGCCCCAAGAAAAACTGTTTTTT.

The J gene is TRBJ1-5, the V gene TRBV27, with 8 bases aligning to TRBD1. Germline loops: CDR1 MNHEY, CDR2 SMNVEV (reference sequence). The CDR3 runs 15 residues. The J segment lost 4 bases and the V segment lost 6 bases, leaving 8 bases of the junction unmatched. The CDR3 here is CASSRQGSLNQPQHF. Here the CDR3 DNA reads TGTGCCAGCAGCCGACAGGGGTCCCTTAATCAGCCCCAGCATTTT.

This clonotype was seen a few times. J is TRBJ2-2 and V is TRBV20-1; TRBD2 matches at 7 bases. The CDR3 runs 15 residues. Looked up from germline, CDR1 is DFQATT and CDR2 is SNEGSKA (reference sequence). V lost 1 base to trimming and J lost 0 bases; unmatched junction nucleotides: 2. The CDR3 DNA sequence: TGCAGTGCTAGAGTTGCGGGAGCGAACACCGGGGAGCTGTTTTTT. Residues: CSARVAGANTGELFF.

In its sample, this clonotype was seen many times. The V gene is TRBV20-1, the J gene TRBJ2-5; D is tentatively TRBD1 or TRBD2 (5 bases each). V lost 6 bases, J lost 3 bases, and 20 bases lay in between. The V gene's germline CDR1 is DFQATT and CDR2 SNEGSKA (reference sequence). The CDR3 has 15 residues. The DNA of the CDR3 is TGCAGTGCCCCCGGGACCTTCAAGGGCGAAGAGACCCAGTACTTC. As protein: CSAPGTFKGEETQYF.

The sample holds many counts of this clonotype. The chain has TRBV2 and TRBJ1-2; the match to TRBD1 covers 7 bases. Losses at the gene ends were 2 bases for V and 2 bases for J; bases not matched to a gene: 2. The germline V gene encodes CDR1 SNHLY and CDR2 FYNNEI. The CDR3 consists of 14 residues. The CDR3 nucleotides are TGTGCCAGCAGTGAATGGGACAGCAACTATGGCTACACCTTC. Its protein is CASSEWDSNYGYTF. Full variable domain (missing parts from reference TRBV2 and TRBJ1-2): EPEVTQTPSHQVTQMGQEVILRCVPISNHLYFYWYRQILGQKVEFLVSFYNNEISEKSEIFDDQFSVERPDGSNFTLKIRSTKLEDSAMYFCASSEWDSNYGYTFGSGTRLTVV.

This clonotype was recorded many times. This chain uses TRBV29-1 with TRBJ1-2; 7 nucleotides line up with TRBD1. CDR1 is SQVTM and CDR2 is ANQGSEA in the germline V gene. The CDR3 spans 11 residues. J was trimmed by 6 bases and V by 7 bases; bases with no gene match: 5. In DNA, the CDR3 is TGCAGCGGTCGGACAGGTGATGGCTACACCTTC. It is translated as CSGRTGDGYTF.

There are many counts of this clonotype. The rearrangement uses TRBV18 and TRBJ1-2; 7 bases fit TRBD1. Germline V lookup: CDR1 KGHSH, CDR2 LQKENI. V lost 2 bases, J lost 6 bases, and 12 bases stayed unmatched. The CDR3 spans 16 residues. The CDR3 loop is CASSPNTGATGNGYTF. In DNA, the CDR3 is TGTGCCAGCTCACCAAATACAGGGGCTACGGGAAATGGCTACACCTTC.

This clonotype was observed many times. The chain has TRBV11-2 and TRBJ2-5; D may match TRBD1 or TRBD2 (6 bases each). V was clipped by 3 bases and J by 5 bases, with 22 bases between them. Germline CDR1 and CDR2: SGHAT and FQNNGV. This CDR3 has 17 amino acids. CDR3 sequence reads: CASSFFTGGHLGETQYF. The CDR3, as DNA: TGTGCCAGCAGCTTTTTTACCGGGGGCCATCTGGGGGAGACCCAGTACTTC.

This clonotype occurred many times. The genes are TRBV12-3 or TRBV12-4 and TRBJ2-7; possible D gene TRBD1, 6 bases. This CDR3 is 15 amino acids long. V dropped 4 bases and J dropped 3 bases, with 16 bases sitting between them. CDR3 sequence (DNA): TGTGCCAGCAGTTCCACTAGACAGGATCTCTACGAGCAGTACTTC. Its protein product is CASSSTRQDLYEQYF.

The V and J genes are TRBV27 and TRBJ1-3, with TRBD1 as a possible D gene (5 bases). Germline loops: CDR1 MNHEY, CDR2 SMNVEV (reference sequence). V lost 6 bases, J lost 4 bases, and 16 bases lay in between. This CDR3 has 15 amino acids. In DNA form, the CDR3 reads TGTGCCAGCAGGTCCAATGGGGACCCCGGAAACACCATATATTTT. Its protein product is CASRSNGDPGNTIYF.

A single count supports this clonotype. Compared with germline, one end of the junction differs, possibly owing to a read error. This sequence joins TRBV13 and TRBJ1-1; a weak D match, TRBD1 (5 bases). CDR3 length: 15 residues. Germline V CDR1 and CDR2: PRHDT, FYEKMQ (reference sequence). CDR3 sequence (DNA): TGTGCCAGCAGTTTTAGCGGGGGGGTCGACACTAAAGCTTTCTTT. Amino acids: CASSFSGGVDTKAFF.

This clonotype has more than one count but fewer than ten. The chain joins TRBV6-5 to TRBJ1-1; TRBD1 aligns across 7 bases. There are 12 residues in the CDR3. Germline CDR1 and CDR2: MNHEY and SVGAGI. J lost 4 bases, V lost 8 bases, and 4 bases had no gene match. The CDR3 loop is CASDRAGTEAFF. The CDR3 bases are TGTGCCAGCGACAGGGCGGGCACTGAAGCTTTCTTT.

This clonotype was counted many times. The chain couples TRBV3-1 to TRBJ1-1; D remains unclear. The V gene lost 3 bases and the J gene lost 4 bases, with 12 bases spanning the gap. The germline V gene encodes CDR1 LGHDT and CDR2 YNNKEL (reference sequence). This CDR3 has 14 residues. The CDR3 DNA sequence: TGTGCCAGCAGCCAGGACCTCCCGAGCACTGAAGCTTTCTTT. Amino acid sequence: CASSQDLPSTEAFF.

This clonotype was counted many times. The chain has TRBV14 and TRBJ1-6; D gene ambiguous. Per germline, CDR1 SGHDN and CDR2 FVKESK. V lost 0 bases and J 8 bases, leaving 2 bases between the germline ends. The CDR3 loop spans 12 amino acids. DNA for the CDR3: TGTGCCAGCAGCCAAGAGGATTCACCCCTCCACTTT. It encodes CASSQEDSPLHF.

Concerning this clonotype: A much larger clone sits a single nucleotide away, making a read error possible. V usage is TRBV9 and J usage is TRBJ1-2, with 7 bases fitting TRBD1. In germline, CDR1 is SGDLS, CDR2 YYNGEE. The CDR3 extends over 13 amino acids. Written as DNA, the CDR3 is TGTGCCAGCAGCGCGGAGGGGGCGTTTGGCCACACCTTC. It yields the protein CASSAEGAFGHTF.

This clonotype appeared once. DNA of the CDR3: TGCAGTACCCATTGGACTAGCACAGATACGCAGTATTTT. Translation gives CSTHWTSTDTQYF. The chain is built from TRBV20-1 and TRBJ2-3, with D possibly matching TRBD2 (5 bases). Per germline, CDR1 DFQATT and CDR2 SNEGSKA (reference sequence). The CDR3 length is 13 residues. The V end was cut by 8 bases, the J end by 0 bases, with 12 bases between.

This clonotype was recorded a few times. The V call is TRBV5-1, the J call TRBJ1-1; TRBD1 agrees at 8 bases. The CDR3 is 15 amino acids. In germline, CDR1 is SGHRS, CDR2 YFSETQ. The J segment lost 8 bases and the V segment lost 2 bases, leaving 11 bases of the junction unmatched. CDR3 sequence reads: CASSFGTGQGREAFF. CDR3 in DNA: TGCGCCAGCAGCTTTGGGACTGGACAGGGTAGAGAAGCTTTCTTT. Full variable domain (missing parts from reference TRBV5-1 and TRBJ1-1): KAGVTQTPRYLIKTRGQQVTLSCSPISGHRSVSWYQQTPGQGLQFLFEYFSETQRNKGNFPGRFSGRQFSNSRSEMNVSTLELGDSALYLCASSFGTGQGREAFFGQGTRLTVV.

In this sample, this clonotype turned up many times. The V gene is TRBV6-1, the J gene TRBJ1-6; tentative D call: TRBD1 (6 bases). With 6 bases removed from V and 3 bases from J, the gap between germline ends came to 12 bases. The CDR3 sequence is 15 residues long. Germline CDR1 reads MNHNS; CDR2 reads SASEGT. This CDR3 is CASRGTGFYNSPLHF. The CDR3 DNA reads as TGTGCCAGCAGAGGAACAGGGTTCTATAATTCACCCCTCCACTTT.

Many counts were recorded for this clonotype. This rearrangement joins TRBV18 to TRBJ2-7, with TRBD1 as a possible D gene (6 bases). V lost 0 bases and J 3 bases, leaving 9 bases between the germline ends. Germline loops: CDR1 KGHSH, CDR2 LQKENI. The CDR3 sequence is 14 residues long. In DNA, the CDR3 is TGTGCCAGCTCACCACCGGACAGATTCTACGAGCAGTACTTC. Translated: CASSPPDRFYEQYF. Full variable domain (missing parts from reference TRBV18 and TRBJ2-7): NAGVMQNPRHLVRRRGQEARLRCSPMKGHSHVYWYRQLPEEGLKFMVYLQKENIIDESGMPKERFSAEFPKEGPSILRIQQVVRGDSAAYFCASSPPDRFYEQYFGPGTRLTVT.

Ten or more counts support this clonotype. The CDR3 sequence: CASSSTVGTDTQYF. CDR3 bases: TGTGCCAGCAGTTCGACCGTGGGGACAGATACGCAGTATTTT. V usage is TRBV7-2 and J usage is TRBJ2-3; no reliable D call. The CDR3 is 14 residues long. The V gene lost 6 bases and the J gene lost 3 bases, with 13 bases spanning the gap. Germline CDR1 SGHTA, CDR2 FQGNSA. Looking up the rest from reference TRBV7-2 and TRBJ2-3 gives the full variable domain: GAGVSQSPSNKVTEKGKDVELRCDPISGHTALYWYRQSLGQGLEFLIYFQGNSAPDKSGLPSDRFSAERTGGSVSTLTIQRTQQEDSAVYLCASSSTVGTDTQYFGPGTRLTVL.

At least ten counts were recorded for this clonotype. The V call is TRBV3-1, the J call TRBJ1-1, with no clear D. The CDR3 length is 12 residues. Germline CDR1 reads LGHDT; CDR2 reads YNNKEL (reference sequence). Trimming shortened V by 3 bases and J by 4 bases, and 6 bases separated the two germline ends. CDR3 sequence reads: CASSHLGTEAFF. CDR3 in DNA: TGTGCCAGCAGCCATCTGGGCACTGAAGCTTTCTTT.

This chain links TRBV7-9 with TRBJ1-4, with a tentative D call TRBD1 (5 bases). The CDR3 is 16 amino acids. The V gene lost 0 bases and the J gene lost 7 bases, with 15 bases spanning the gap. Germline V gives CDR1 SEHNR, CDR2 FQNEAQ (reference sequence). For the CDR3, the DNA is TGTGCCAGCAGCTTAGCGAGAAGGGGCGCGGGTGAAAAACTGTTTTTT. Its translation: CASSLARRGAGEKLFF.